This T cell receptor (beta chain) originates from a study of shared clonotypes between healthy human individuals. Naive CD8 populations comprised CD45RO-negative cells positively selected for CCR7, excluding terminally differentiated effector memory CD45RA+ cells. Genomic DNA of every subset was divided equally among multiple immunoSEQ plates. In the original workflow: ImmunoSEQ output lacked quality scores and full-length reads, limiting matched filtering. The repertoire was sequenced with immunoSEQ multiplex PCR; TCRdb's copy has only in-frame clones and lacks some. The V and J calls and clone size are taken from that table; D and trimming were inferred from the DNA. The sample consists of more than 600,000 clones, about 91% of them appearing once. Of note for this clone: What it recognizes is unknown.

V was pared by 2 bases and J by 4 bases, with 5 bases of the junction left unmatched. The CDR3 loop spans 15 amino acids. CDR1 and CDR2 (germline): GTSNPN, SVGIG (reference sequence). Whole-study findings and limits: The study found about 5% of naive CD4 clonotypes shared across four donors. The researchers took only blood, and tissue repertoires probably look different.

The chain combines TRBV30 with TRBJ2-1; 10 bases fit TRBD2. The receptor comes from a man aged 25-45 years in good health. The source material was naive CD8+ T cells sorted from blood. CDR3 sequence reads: CAWSLGTSEYNEQFF. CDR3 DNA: TGTGCCTGGAGTCTCGGGACTAGCGAATACAATGAGCAGTTCTTC.